These 6 T cell receptor beta chains originate from one sample sequenced in a study of cytomegalovirus exposure and HLA in healthy donors. The PCR used 60 Vbeta and 13 Jbeta primers. The assay was immunoSEQ multiplex PCR, and TCRdb's table has in-frame clones only and misses some. The sample holds about 180,000 clones, 81% seen once. The sequenced sample was PBMCs. The receptors stem from a woman in her twenties or thirties in good health and CMV-seronegative.

The rearrangement links TRBV7-2 to TRBJ1-3; a weak D match, TRBD1 (5 bases). This CDR3 region has 15 residues. Trimming cost V 5 bases and J 0 bases, with 11 bases left between them. Germline CDR1 reads SGHTA; CDR2 reads FQGNSA. The CDR3 region has the DNA TGTGCCAGCAGCCCCAGGGAGGCCTCTGGAAACACCATATATTTT. This codes for CASSPREASGNTIYF.

This clone has more than one count but fewer than ten. This rearrangement joins TRBV28 to TRBJ2-7; 8 bases match TRBD1. With 6 bases clipped from V and 1 base from J, the junction kept 17 bases outside the gene matches. The CDR3 extends over 18 amino acids. Germline V lookup: CDR1 MDHEN, CDR2 SYDVKM. CDR3 residues: CASSARDRRDPISYEQYF. The DNA for the CDR3 is TGTGCCAGCAGCGCCCGGGACAGGAGGGACCCCATATCCTACGAGCAGTACTTC.

V is TRBV28 and J is TRBJ1-1, with a tentative D call TRBD1 (6 bases). Trimming pared 1 base from V and 4 bases from J, leaving 16 bases between. Germline CDR1 is MDHEN and CDR2 is SYDVKM. CDR3 length equals 16 residues. The CDR3: CASSLYGGRSSTEAFF. As DNA, the CDR3 is TGTGCCAGCAGTTTATACGGGGGGCGGTCGAGCACTGAAGCTTTCTTT.

This clone has a single count. The rearrangement uses TRBV7-2 and TRBJ2-7; tentatively, D is TRBD1 (6 bases). CDR1 and CDR2 (germline): SGHTA, FQGNSA. Trimming left V 5 bases short and J 4 bases short, with 15 bases between. This CDR3 comprises 14 residues. This CDR3 is CASSQGQGQYEQYF. The CDR3, as DNA: TGTGCCAGCAGCCAGGGGCAGGGCCAGTACGAGCAGTACTTC.

This clone was recorded only once. The chain uses TRBV2 and TRBJ2-7; TRBD1 aligns across 8 bases. CDR3 length: 14 residues. V was clipped by 3 bases and J by 7 bases; unmatched bases: 8. Germline V gene sequence: CDR1 SNHLY, CDR2 FYNNEI. Here the CDR3 DNA reads TGTGCCAGCAGTGATAGGGACAGGCCCTTTGAGCAGTACTTC. Protein: CASSDRDRPFEQYF.

This clone was counted between two and nine times. The chain is built from TRBV18 and TRBJ2-7; 12 bases fit TRBD2. This CDR3 region has 19 residues. The germline V gene has CDR1 KGHSH and CDR2 LQKENI. Trimming cost V 1 base and J 0 bases; bases outside gene matches: 10. The CDR3 loop reads CASSPLAGLAGRSSYEQYF. CDR3 sequence (DNA): TGTGCCAGCTCACCACTCGCGGGACTAGCGGGTAGAAGCTCCTACGAGCAGTACTTC.